Listed here are 15 T cell receptor beta chains from one sample, sequenced in a study of Ad26.COV2.S vaccination and SARS-CoV-2 variants. Treatment in this sample: about 20 received Ad26.COV2.S at low or high dose, single or two shots; several received placebo; per-sample allocation not given. The study sampled participants on day 63 after the first vaccine or placebo injection. Sequencing was performed with immunoSEQ multiplex PCR; in TCRdb, only in-frame clones are kept and a portion is missing. The sample lists about 330,000 clones; under 90% were seen once. Material: peripheral blood, obtained in a trial of Ad26.COV2.S vaccine versus placebo. The receptors derive from a person aged 18-60 years who received the Ad26.COV2.S COVID-19 vaccine or a placebo.

The V gene is TRBV30, the J gene TRBJ1-5; the D is unclear. CDR3 length: 13 amino acids. CDR1 and CDR2 (germline): GTSNPN, SVGIG (reference sequence). The ends were cut back, 4 bases at V and 4 bases at J, with 11 bases in the middle. CDR3 loop: CAWTPGGNQPQHF. DNA of the CDR3: TGTGCCTGGACGCCAGGAGGTAATCAGCCCCAGCATTTT.

The chain links TRBV29-1 to TRBJ2-3; 8 nucleotides line up with TRBD1. Germline lookup yields CDR1 SQVTM and CDR2 ANQGSEA. Trimming removed 6 bases from V and 2 bases from J; junction bases left unmatched: 7. The CDR3 is 14 amino acids. CDR3 sequence reads: CSVAGTGFTDTQYF. CDR3 coding DNA: TGCAGCGTGGCCGGGACAGGTTTCACAGATACGCAGTATTTT.

This chain links TRBV6-2 or TRBV6-3 with TRBJ1-2, with D uncertain. V lost 0 bases and J 3 bases, leaving 11 bases between the germline ends. The CDR3 is 15 residues long. Germline CDR1 is MNHEY and CDR2 is SVGEGT. The CDR3 reads CASSYSGYGYYGYTF. CDR3 coding DNA: TGTGCCAGCAGTTACTCGGGGTATGGCTACTATGGCTACACCTTC.

This clone was found a few times. The genes are TRBV24-1 and TRBJ2-2; 7 bases fit TRBD1. In germline, CDR1 is KGHDR, CDR2 SFDVKD. The CDR3 totals 15 residues. V trimming: 10 bases; J trimming: 4 bases; junction bases outside the gene matches: 11. Here the CDR3 DNA reads TGTGCCACTTCAGAGAAGGGGGCAACCACCGGGGAGCTGTTTTTT. Translation gives CATSEKGATTGELFF.

V gene TRBV6-6 combines with J gene TRBJ2-5, with 7 bases aligning to TRBD2. CDR3 length: 15 amino acids. Germline CDR1 is MNHNY and CDR2 is SVGAGI (reference sequence). Losses at the gene ends were 4 bases for V and 2 bases for J; bases not matched to a gene: 7. As DNA, the CDR3 is TGTGCCAGCAGTTCCCGGACTAGGGATCAAGAGACCCAGTACTTC. This sequence encodes CASSSRTRDQETQYF.

V is TRBV4-1 and J is TRBJ2-3, with 9 bases that match TRBD2. Germline loops: CDR1 MGHRA, CDR2 YSYEKL. V lost 1 base to trimming and J lost 3 bases; unmatched junction nucleotides: 5. This CDR3 region has 16 residues. The CDR3 protein is CASSQGAGGVTDTQYF. CDR3 DNA sequence: TGCGCCAGCAGCCAAGGAGCGGGGGGCGTAACAGATACGCAGTATTTT.

DNA of the CDR3: TGCGCCAGCAGCTTGGGTCGGGACCAAGAGACCCAGTACTTC. Translated, it gives CASSLGRDQETQYF. The chain links TRBV5-1 to TRBJ2-5; D gene uncertain. The CDR3 sequence is 14 residues long. Germline V gene lookup returns CDR1 SGHRS and CDR2 YFSETQ. With 0 bases removed from V and 0 bases from J, the gap between germline ends came to 6 bases.

The chain joins TRBV5-1 to TRBJ2-3, with 9 bases identical to TRBD1. The length of the CDR3 is 16 residues. Germline V lookup: CDR1 SGHRS, CDR2 YFSETQ. Unmatched junction bases numbered 7, after V lost 3 bases and J lost 2 bases. CDR3 coding DNA: TGCGCCAGCAGCTGGGGACAGGGTGGGACCACAGATACGCAGTATTTT. It specifies CASSWGQGGTTDTQYF.

The chain links TRBV18 to TRBJ2-3, with 9 bases lining up with TRBD1. J was trimmed by 4 bases and V by 2 bases; bases with no gene match: 10. The CDR3 totals 17 residues. Germline lookup yields CDR1 KGHSH and CDR2 LQKENI. CDR3 DNA: TGTGCCAGCTCACCATCCGGGACAGGGAGTTCCGCAGATACGCAGTATTTT. This sequence encodes CASSPSGTGSSADTQYF.

The V call is TRBV29-1, the J call TRBJ2-7, with 9 nucleotides matching TRBD1. CDR3 size: 11 residues. Germline-derived CDR1 and CDR2 are SQVTM and ANQGSEA. With 7 bases clipped from V and 7 bases from J, the junction kept 5 bases outside the gene matches. CDR3 nucleotides: TGCAGCGCCGAGGGACAGGGTGAGCAGTACTTC. Translating it yields CSAEGQGEQYF.

This clone was seen a few times. The chain joins TRBV5-6 to TRBJ1-5; D gene unclear. CDR3 length: 13 residues. Germline assignment: CDR1 SGHDT and CDR2 YYEEEE. V lost 4 bases, J lost 5 bases, and 10 bases lay in between. The CDR3 DNA reads TGTGCCAGCAGCCTTGCACAGTATCAGCCCCAGCATTTT. The encoded protein is CASSLAQYQPQHF.

V gene TRBV4-2 combines with J gene TRBJ1-1, with D unclear. The CDR3 consists of 15 residues. The V gene lost 4 bases and the J gene lost 1 base, with 13 bases spanning the gap. CDR1 and CDR2 (germline): LGHNA, YNFKEQ. The CDR3 is CASSPQGNSNTEAFF. The DNA for the CDR3 is TGTGCCAGCAGCCCGCAAGGCAACTCGAACACTGAAGCTTTCTTT.

This clone came up once. The gene calls are TRBV27 and TRBJ2-2; 8 nucleotides agree with TRBD2. This CDR3 has 17 residues. After removal of 5 bases from V and 5 bases from J, the junction contained 13 bases not matched to a gene. Germline V lookup: CDR1 MNHEY, CDR2 SMNVEV (reference sequence). CDR3 residues: CASSTSGGRAATGELFF. CDR3 coding DNA: TGTGCCAGCAGTACTAGCGGTGGGCGGGCGGCAACCGGGGAGCTGTTTTTT.

The rearrangement uses TRBV7-9 and TRBJ2-1; D could derive from TRBD1 or TRBD2 (5 bases each). Trimming stripped 3 bases from V and 5 bases from J, with 8 bases between. The CDR3 is made up of 13 amino acids. Germline values: CDR1 SEHNR, CDR2 FQNEAQ (reference sequence). The CDR3 region is CASSFGGDNEQFF. The CDR3 DNA is TGTGCCAGCAGCTTTGGGGGAGACAATGAGCAGTTCTTC.

The CDR3 is CASRGGRYEQYF. DNA for the CDR3: TGTGCCAGCAGAGGGGGTCGCTACGAGCAGTACTTC. The chain employs TRBV27 and TRBJ2-7, with TRBD1 as a possible D gene (6 bases). This CDR3 has 12 residues. Trimming stripped 6 bases from V and 3 bases from J, with 9 bases between. Germline loops: CDR1 MNHEY, CDR2 SMNVEV (reference sequence).